A single sample gave rise to the 3 T cell receptor beta chains below, sequenced in a study of control samples from healthy donors and cancer patients. Assay: immunoSEQ multiplex PCR; the TCRdb copy retains only in-frame clones and omits some. The table includes tens of thousands of clones, around 94% detected once. Sequenced sample: blood. These receptors originate from a woman aged 18-29 years in good health.

The chain carries TRBV5-4 and TRBJ1-2; tentatively, D is TRBD1 (5 bases). Germline values: CDR1 SGHNT, CDR2 YYREEE (reference sequence). V dropped 4 bases and J dropped 7 bases, with 17 bases sitting between them. The CDR3 runs to 14 residues. DNA of the CDR3: TGTGCCAGCAGCGTCACCGGGACCGAGGGTGGCTACACCTTC. This codes for CASSVTGTEGGYTF.

The rearrangement links TRBV6-1 to TRBJ1-1; D call uncertain. Deletions cut 3 bases from V and 1 base from J, with 18 bases between. The germline gives CDR1 MNHNS, CDR2 SASEGT. The CDR3 totals 17 residues. The CDR3 DNA is TGTGCCAGCAGTGACGCCTGGTTCCGAAAAGAGAACACTGAAGCTTTCTTT. Translation: CASSDAWFRKENTEAFF.

The V and J genes are TRBV7-6 and TRBJ2-1, with TRBD2 matching over 8 bases. Trimming took 1 base from V and 6 from J; bases not matched to a gene: 8. Germline CDR1 SGHVS, CDR2 FNYEAQ. The CDR3 sequence is 16 residues long. CDR3 DNA sequence: TGTGCCAGCAGCTTAGAGGCGGGGGGCCCAGCCAATGAGCAGTTCTTC. Protein product: CASSLEAGGPANEQFF.